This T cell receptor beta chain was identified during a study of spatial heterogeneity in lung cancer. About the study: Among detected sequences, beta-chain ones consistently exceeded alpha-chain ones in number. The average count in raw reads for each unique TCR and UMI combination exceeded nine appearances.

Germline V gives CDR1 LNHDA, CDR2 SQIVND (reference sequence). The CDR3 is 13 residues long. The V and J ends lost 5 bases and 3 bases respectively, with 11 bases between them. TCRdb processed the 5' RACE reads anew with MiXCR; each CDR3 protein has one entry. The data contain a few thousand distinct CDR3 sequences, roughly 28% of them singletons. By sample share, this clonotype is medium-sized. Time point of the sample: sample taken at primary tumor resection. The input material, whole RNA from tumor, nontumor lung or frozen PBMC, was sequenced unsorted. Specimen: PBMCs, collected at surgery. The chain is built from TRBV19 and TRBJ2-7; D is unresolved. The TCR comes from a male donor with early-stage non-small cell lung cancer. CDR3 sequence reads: CASSRAGGYEQYF. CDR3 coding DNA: TGTGCCAGTAGTCGGGCAGGTGGCTACGAGCAGTACTTC.